This T cell receptor beta chain was documented in a study of blood T cell repertoires in COVID-19. About the research overall: Sources were T cells, B-cell-depleted T cells, or PBMCs; the material itself was cDNA or gDNA.

Sequencing was performed with immunoSEQ multiplex PCR; in TCRdb, only in-frame clones are kept and a portion is missing. The repertoire holds about 62,000 clones, roughly four fifths seen once, with approximately 6.8% in the top ten. Trimming took off 4 bases at V and 6 bases at J, with 12 bases between the two ends. Germline CDR1 and CDR2: GTSNPN and SVGIG (reference sequence). This CDR3 has 12 residues. The TCR sequence derives from a woman between 50 and 59 years old with active or convalescent COVID-19. The sequencing sample was made of peripheral blood. The gene calls are TRBV30 and TRBJ1-2; D not certain. CDR3 sequence reads: CAWIPAGDGYTF. The CDR3 nucleotides read TGTGCCTGGATCCCGGCAGGCGATGGCTACACCTTC.